Below, 27 T cell receptor beta chains from the same sample are listed, as sequenced in a study of cytomegalovirus exposure and HLA in healthy donors (dated by TCRdb to about 2017). Library construction relied on the immunoSEQ multiplex PCR assay. The multiplex PCR relied on a mix of 60 forward primers for TCR Vbeta segments and 13 reverse primers for TCR Jbeta segments. TCRdb took over this immuneACCESS table, retaining in-frame rearrangements with V and J assigned. Such tables are incomplete; in checked studies, under half of the missing clones stem from an unresolved V gene, and the remainder is unexplained. The sample contains fewer than 200,000 clones, 60% to 80% of them found a single time. Less than 8% of the sample is held by the ten biggest clonotypes. The sequenced sample consisted of PBMCs. The receptors here all came from a man in his forties in good health and CMV-seropositive.

This chain joins TRBV27 and TRBJ2-3; 14 bases are shared with TRBD2. CDR1 and CDR2 (germline): MNHEY, SMNVEV (reference sequence). J gave up 5 bases and V 5 bases, and 6 bases lay outside the gene matches. The CDR3 consists of 16 residues. The CDR3: CASSEGLAGVRDTQYF. In nucleotides, the CDR3 is TGTGCCAGCAGTGAGGGACTAGCGGGAGTACGAGATACGCAGTATTTT.

In this sample, this clone turned up once. The V and J genes are TRBV28 and TRBJ1-2; 7 nucleotides agree with TRBD1. Germline CDR1 and CDR2: MDHEN and SYDVKM. V lost 5 bases and J lost 4; bases outside the gene matches: 4. The CDR3 has 13 amino acids. Here the CDR3 DNA reads TGTGCCAGCAGTGAGGCAGGGGGCTATGGCTACACCTTC. Translating it yields CASSEAGGYGYTF.

The chain has TRBV6-5 and TRBJ2-2; the D is unclear. Germline lookup yields CDR1 MNHEY and CDR2 SVGAGI. The ends were cut back, 10 bases at V and 2 bases at J, with 11 bases in the middle. This CDR3 contains 13 residues. Here the CDR3 DNA reads TGTGCCACTACTGCGCCCAACACCGGGGAGCTGTTTTTT. This translates into CATTAPNTGELFF.

The chain links TRBV28 to TRBJ1-2; 7 positions match TRBD1. This CDR3 has 14 residues. The V and J ends lost 10 bases and 6 bases, in that order; junction bases with no gene match: 14. CDR1 is MDHEN, CDR2 SYDVKM, per germline. The CDR3 region is CATRPTGQAHGYTF. For the CDR3, the DNA is TGTGCCACGCGCCCGACTGGACAGGCTCATGGCTACACCTTC.

The rearrangement uses TRBV27 and TRBJ2-5; TRBD1 or TRBD2 may be the D gene (5 bases each). Matching the DNA end better, TRBJ2-7 makes the J call doubtful. This CDR3 contains 12 residues. Germline assignment: CDR1 MNHEY and CDR2 SMNVEV (reference sequence). In DNA form, the CDR3 reads TGTGCCAGCAGCCGTGGGGGCTACGAGCAGTACTTC. This encodes CASSRGGYEQYF.

This rearrangement joins TRBV5-1 to TRBJ2-3; 8 bases map to TRBD1. With 4 bases clipped from V and 5 bases from J, the junction kept 9 bases outside the gene matches. The length of the CDR3 is 15 residues. Germline V lookup: CDR1 SGHRS, CDR2 YFSETQ. The CDR3 is CASSDGTGQRDTQYF. Here the CDR3 DNA reads TGCGCCAGCAGCGATGGGACAGGACAAAGAGATACGCAGTATTTT.

This clone appeared a few times. This chain joins TRBV7-9 and TRBJ2-1; tentative D call: TRBD2 (6 bases). The CDR3 is made up of 13 amino acids. Germline loops: CDR1 SEHNR, CDR2 FQNEAQ (reference sequence). Trimming removed 4 bases at V and 10 bases at J, with 14 bases between. The CDR3 DNA reads as TGTGCCAGCAGCTACGGGGAGGCGCGCGAGCAGTTCTTC. As protein: CASSYGEAREQFF.

V is TRBV28 and J is TRBJ2-6; 8 bases map to TRBD1. The V and J ends lost 3 bases and 4 bases, in that order; junction bases with no gene match: 8. The germline gives CDR1 MDHEN, CDR2 SYDVKM. CDR3 length equals 17 residues. In DNA form, the CDR3 reads TGTGCCAGCAGTTTCCGACAGGGGCTTTCGGGGGCCAACGTCCTGACTTTC. Protein sequence: CASSFRQGLSGANVLTF.

This clone came up once. The chain has TRBV28 and TRBJ1-5; D not certain. CDR3 length equals 14 residues. Trimming shortened V by 8 bases and J by 2 bases, and 13 bases separated the two germline ends. The germline gives CDR1 MDHEN, CDR2 SYDVKM. Here the CDR3 reads CASGSPSGNQPQHF. The CDR3 DNA reads TGTGCCAGCGGCTCCCCGTCCGGCAATCAGCCCCAGCATTTT.

This clone was detected once. The chain links TRBV9 to TRBJ1-1; D is uncertain. CDR3 length: 14 amino acids. Germline CDR1 and CDR2: SGDLS and YYNGEE. Trimming took off 5 bases at V and 0 bases at J, with 11 bases between the two ends. The CDR3 DNA reads as TGTGCCAGCAGGGGCGGGGTCATGAACACTGAAGCTTTCTTT. This encodes CASRGGVMNTEAFF.

The chain has TRBV2 and TRBJ1-5; D is undetermined. The CDR3 runs to 12 residues. CDR1 and CDR2 from the germline V gene are SNHLY and FYNNEI. The V end lost 5 bases, the J end lost 4 bases, and 6 bases lay between the germline ends. The CDR3 region has the DNA TGTGCCAGCAGTCCCGGGAATCAGCCCCAGCATTTT. Its translation is CASSPGNQPQHF.

This sequence joins TRBV14 and TRBJ2-7; 8 bases line up with TRBD1. Germline V CDR1 and CDR2: SGHDN, FVKESK. The CDR3 is 12 amino acids. The V and J ends lost 2 bases and 12 bases, in that order; junction bases with no gene match: 6. CDR3 protein: CASSQHRQGSYF. In DNA form, the CDR3 reads TGTGCCAGCAGCCAACACCGACAGGGGTCGTACTTC.

The chain employs TRBV2 and TRBJ1-1; D perhaps matches TRBD1 (5 bases). Germline V CDR1 and CDR2: SNHLY, FYNNEI. Trimming pared 6 bases from V and 7 bases from J, leaving 9 bases between. This CDR3 contains 11 residues. The CDR3 DNA reads as TGTGCCAGCAGGAACAGGAATGAAGCTTTCTTT. This encodes CASRNRNEAFF.

The chain recombines TRBV28 with TRBJ1-5; a possible D gene is TRBD1 (5 bases). V was cut by 3 bases and J by 1 base, with 13 bases left in between. This CDR3 is built from 16 residues. Germline V gene data show CDR1 as MDHEN and CDR2 as SYDVKM. The CDR3 region is CASSFPGSESNQPQHF. CDR3 bases: TGTGCCAGCAGTTTTCCAGGGTCGGAGAGCAATCAGCCCCAGCATTTT.

The chain links TRBV5-1 to TRBJ2-1; the match to TRBD2 covers 8 bases. CDR1 and CDR2 (germline): SGHRS, YFSETQ. Trimming at V came to 4 bases and at J to 0 bases, leaving 6 bases not matched to a gene. The CDR3 spans 16 residues. CDR3 sequence (DNA): TGCGCCAGCAGCCCTACCGGGACTAGCTCCTACAATGAGCAGTTCTTC. Protein: CASSPTGTSSYNEQFF.

The chain joins TRBV10-3 to TRBJ2-1, with 7 bases lining up with TRBD1. This CDR3 has 14 amino acids. Germline V gives CDR1 ENHRY, CDR2 SYGVKD. With V trimmed by 8 bases and J by 6 bases, 10 bases remained unmatched. CDR3 protein: CAISRQGTRNEQFF. As DNA, the CDR3 is TGTGCCATCTCAAGACAGGGTACTCGCAATGAGCAGTTCTTC.

Details on this clone: One junction end disagrees with the germline gene, perhaps due to a read error. Other DNA sequences in this specimen translate into the identical CDR3. The V gene is TRBV27, the J gene TRBJ2-2; TRBD2 agrees at 7 bases. The CDR3 is 16 residues long. Germline lookup yields CDR1 MNHEY and CDR2 SMNVEV (reference sequence). CDR3 region: CASRGLAGANTGELFF. As DNA, the CDR3 is TGTGCCAGCAGGGGTTTAGCGGGCGCGAACACTGGGGAGCTGTTTTTT.

The chain combines TRBV11-3 with TRBJ2-1; 9 nucleotides agree with TRBD2. The ends lost 5 bases at V and 2 bases at J; junction bases unmatched: 10. The germline V gene has CDR1 SGHNT and CDR2 YENEEA. The CDR3 has 17 residues. The CDR3 DNA reads TGTGCCAGCAGCGCCCCCACCGGGACTAGCACCTACAATGAGCAGTTCTTC. Amino acid sequence: CASSAPTGTSTYNEQFF. Full variable domain (missing parts from reference TRBV11-3 and TRBJ2-1): EAGVVQSPRYKIIEKKQPVAFWCNPISGHNTLYWYLQNLGQGPELLIRYENEEAVDDSQLPKDRFSAERLKGVDSTLKIQPAELGDSAVYLCASSAPTGTSTYNEQFFGPGTRLTVL.

The chain links TRBV5-6 to TRBJ2-7, with 15 nucleotides matching TRBD2. The CDR3 sequence is 17 residues long. Germline V gene lookup returns CDR1 SGHDT and CDR2 YYEEEE. Trimming took 2 bases from V and 5 from J; bases not matched to a gene: 8. CDR3 loop: CASSFQGLAGGLDEQYF. The CDR3 DNA reads TGTGCCAGCAGCTTCCAAGGACTAGCGGGAGGGCTAGACGAGCAGTACTTC.

This clone occurred a few times. V and J are TRBV5-1 and TRBJ1-5; D may be TRBD1 (5 bases). Germline V CDR1 and CDR2: SGHRS, YFSETQ. The CDR3 consists of 15 residues. V lost 1 base to trimming and J lost 1 base, with 9 bases between them. The CDR3 nucleotides are TGCGCCAGCAGCTTGTCAGGGCAAAGCAATCAGCCCCAGCATTTT. Translated, it gives CASSLSGQSNQPQHF.

This clone was counted between two and nine times. This chain joins TRBV6-1 and TRBJ1-6; TRBD1 is a possible D gene (5 bases). Germline V gives CDR1 MNHNS, CDR2 SASEGT. V lost 10 bases to trimming and J lost 9 bases, with 16 bases between them. The CDR3 totals 13 residues. CDR3 sequence reads: CATTATQGSPLHF. In DNA form, the CDR3 reads TGTGCCACCACGGCGACCCAGGGTTCACCCCTCCACTTT.

This chain uses TRBV11-1 with TRBJ1-1; 12 bases are shared with TRBD1. The trim removed 5 bases at V and 5 bases at J, leaving 6 bases unmatched. CDR1 and CDR2 (germline): SGHAT, FQDESV (reference sequence). The CDR3 covers 15 residues. For the CDR3, the DNA is TGTGCCAGCAGCGCGGGACAGGGGGCTGGAACTGAAGCTTTCTTT. It yields the protein CASSAGQGAGTEAFF.

A few counts support this clone. The V and J genes are TRBV6-1 and TRBJ1-2; 9 positions match TRBD1. Germline values: CDR1 MNHNS, CDR2 SASEGT. CDR3 size: 13 residues. Unmatched junction bases numbered 5, after V lost 6 bases and J lost 6 bases. Here the CDR3 reads CASSSQGADGYTF. As DNA, the CDR3 is TGTGCCAGCAGCTCACAGGGGGCGGATGGCTACACCTTC.

V gene TRBV19 combines with J gene TRBJ2-7, with a tentative D call TRBD2 (6 bases). Germline values: CDR1 LNHDA, CDR2 SQIVND (reference sequence). V gave up 2 bases and J gave up 4 bases, with 12 bases separating them. This CDR3 region has 14 residues. The CDR3 loop is CASSISPGEYEQYF. The DNA for the CDR3 is TGTGCCAGTAGTATATCTCCGGGAGAGTACGAGCAGTACTTC.

This chain joins TRBV19 and TRBJ1-5, with 7 bases lining up with TRBD1. Germline V gives CDR1 LNHDA, CDR2 SQIVND (reference sequence). J was trimmed by 5 bases and V by 6 bases; bases with no gene match: 4. This CDR3 spans 13 amino acids. The CDR3 reads CASRDRADQPQHF. The CDR3 DNA sequence: TGTGCCAGTAGAGACAGGGCGGATCAGCCCCAGCATTTT.

The V call is TRBV11-2, the J call TRBJ2-7; TRBD2 might be the D (5 bases). The germline V and J ends were trimmed by 0 bases and 6 bases, with 15 bases remaining between them. From germline, CDR1 is SGHAT and CDR2 FQNNGV. The length of the CDR3 is 15 residues. The CDR3 reads CASSLEMVGRGEQYF. The CDR3 region has the DNA TGTGCCAGCAGCTTAGAGATGGTTGGCCGGGGCGAGCAGTACTTC.

The sample holds one count of this clone. The V call is TRBV28, the J call TRBJ2-1; D not certain. The V end was cut by 5 bases, the J end by 4 bases, with 12 bases between. This CDR3 comprises 14 residues. Germline CDR1 is MDHEN and CDR2 is SYDVKM. CDR3 sequence: CASSIKALYNEQFF. The CDR3 DNA sequence: TGTGCCAGCAGTATAAAAGCGCTTTACAATGAGCAGTTCTTC.